A single sample is the source of the 19 T cell receptor beta chains below, sequenced in a study of blood T cell repertoires in COVID-19. Clones were read by immunoSEQ multiplex PCR, and TCRdb kept only the in-frame ones, dropping some. The table has approximately 290,000 clones, about nine tenths seen once. The material sequenced was peripheral blood. The receptor source for this set is a man in his late teens or twenties with active or convalescent COVID-19.

The chain recombines TRBV3-1 (or the pseudogene TRBV3-2) with TRBJ2-4; unclear D gene. Germline lookup yields CDR1 LGHDT and CDR2 YNNKEL (reference sequence). The CDR3 loop spans 17 amino acids. V was pared by 1 base and J by 9 bases, with 22 bases between. The CDR3 loop reads CASSQAPLVTQTGIQYF. CDR3 DNA: TGTGCCAGCAGCCAAGCCCCCTTAGTAACTCAAACGGGCATTCAGTACTTC.

This chain links TRBV2 with TRBJ2-2; 10 nucleotides align to TRBD1. J lost 6 bases, V lost 5 bases, and 6 bases had no gene match. Germline CDR1 and CDR2: SNHLY and FYNNEI. CDR3 length: 15 amino acids. The CDR3 DNA reads as TGTGCCAGCAGTCCCCTTGGGACAGGGGCCGGGGAGCTGTTTTTT. As protein: CASSPLGTGAGELFF.

The chain couples TRBV2 to TRBJ2-7; D not certain. Germline V lookup: CDR1 SNHLY, CDR2 FYNNEI. V was clipped by 6 bases and J by 1 base, with 10 bases between them. This CDR3 spans 13 amino acids. The CDR3 sequence: CASRGTVSYEQYF. The CDR3 coding sequence is TGTGCCAGCAGAGGAACAGTGTCCTACGAGCAGTACTTC.

The rearrangement uses TRBV24-1 and TRBJ2-1; D is possibly TRBD1 (5 bases). The CDR3 spans 13 residues. Germline CDR1 and CDR2: KGHDR and SFDVKD. Deletions cut 9 bases from V and 10 bases from J, with 18 bases between. As DNA, the CDR3 is TGTGCCACCGCTGGTGGGGTTAGGGGAGAGCAGTTCTTC. Encoded protein: CATAGGVRGEQFF.

CDR3 nucleotide sequence: TGTGCCACCAGCAGAGTGGACAGCTATCAGCCCCAGCATTTT. This sequence encodes CATSRVDSYQPQHF. The chain joins TRBV15 to TRBJ1-5; D perhaps matches TRBD1 (6 bases). Looked up from germline, CDR1 is LNHNV and CDR2 is YYDKDF (reference sequence). V lost 1 base and J 5 bases, leaving 9 bases between the germline ends. This CDR3 region has 14 residues.

This chain links TRBV7-9 with TRBJ1-6; 9 bases line up with TRBD1. Germline values: CDR1 SEHNR, CDR2 FQNEAQ (reference sequence). The length of the CDR3 is 16 residues. V dropped 1 base and J dropped 6; count of bases not matched to a gene: 4. CDR3 protein: CASSLVPGQGNSPLHF. The CDR3, as DNA: TGTGCCAGCAGCTTAGTGCCGGGACAGGGTAATTCACCCCTCCACTTT. The full variable domain, completed using reference TRBV7-9 and TRBJ1-6, is DTGVSQNPRHKITKRGQNVTFRCDPISEHNRLYWYRQTLGQGPEFLTYFQNEAQLEKSRLLSDRFSAERPKGSFSTLEIQRTEQGDSAMYLCASSLVPGQGNSPLHFGNGTRLTVT.

The gene calls are TRBV5-6 and TRBJ2-1; TRBD2 is a possible D gene (6 bases). The ends were cut back, 2 bases at V and 8 bases at J, with 23 bases in the middle. CDR1 is SGHDT and CDR2 is YYEEEE in the germline V gene. This CDR3 is built from 17 residues. CDR3 sequence (DNA): TGTGCCAGCAGCTTTTGGTCCACTAGCAATAGGCAGTATGAGCAGTTCTTC. This sequence encodes CASSFWSTSNRQYEQFF. Full variable domain (outside the CDR3, taken from reference TRBV5-6 and TRBJ2-1): DAGVTQSPTHLIKTRGQQVTLRCSPKSGHDTVSWYQQALGQGPQFIFQYYEEEERQRGNFPDRFSGHQFPNYSSELNVNALLLGDSALYLCASSFWSTSNRQYEQFFGPGTRLTVL.

The chain carries TRBV15 and TRBJ2-7; possible D gene TRBD2, 6 bases. CDR1 and CDR2 from the germline V gene are LNHNV and YYDKDF (reference sequence). The CDR3 length is 15 residues. The V and J ends lost 2 bases and 2 bases respectively, with 13 bases between them. The CDR3 DNA is TGTGCCACCAGCAGATTGGCGGGGATCGCCTACGAGCAGTACTTC. This translates into CATSRLAGIAYEQYF.

The chain uses TRBV29-1 and TRBJ2-1; 10 bases fit TRBD2. V lost 2 bases to trimming and J lost 5 bases; unmatched junction nucleotides: 12. Germline V lookup: CDR1 SQVTM, CDR2 ANQGSEA. The CDR3 is 17 residues long. CDR3 bases: TGCAGCGTTGAACCTACTCGACTAGCGGGCGAGAACAATGAGCAGTTCTTC. It translates to CSVEPTRLAGENNEQFF.

J is TRBJ1-6 and V is TRBV5-4, with D possibly being TRBD1 (5 bases). There are 14 residues in the CDR3. Per germline, CDR1 SGHNT and CDR2 YYREEE (reference sequence). Trimming took off 5 bases at V and 9 bases at J, with 15 bases between the two ends. In DNA form, the CDR3 reads TGTGCCAGCAGAACTGAACAGGAGAGTTCACCCCTCCACTTT. It specifies CASRTEQESSPLHF. Together with reference TRBV5-4 and TRBJ1-6, the CDR3 gives the full variable domain: ETGVTQSPTHLIKTRGQQVTLRCSSQSGHNTVSWYQQALGQGPQFIFQYYREEENGRGNFPPRFSGLQFPNYSSELNVNALELDDSALYLCASRTEQESSPLHFGNGTRLTVT.

The chain uses TRBV7-9 and TRBJ2-7; 7 bases agree with TRBD2. CDR1 is SEHNR and CDR2 is FQNEAQ in the germline V gene (reference sequence). With 6 bases clipped from V and 2 bases from J, the junction kept 4 bases outside the gene matches. CDR3 size: 13 residues. Here the CDR3 DNA reads TGTGCCAGCAGATCCGGGACTACCTACGAGCAGTACTTC. Encoded protein: CASRSGTTYEQYF.

The rearrangement joins TRBV10-2 to TRBJ2-7; possible D gene TRBD1, 5 bases. The V end was cut by 5 bases, the J end by 2 bases, with 7 bases between. The CDR3 covers 12 residues. Germline values: CDR1 WSHSY, CDR2 SAAADI. CDR3 sequence reads: CASSSTAYEQYF. The DNA of the CDR3 is TGCGCCAGCAGTTCGACAGCCTACGAGCAGTACTTC.

This chain uses TRBV2 with TRBJ1-1; D remains ambiguous. Germline loops: CDR1 SNHLY, CDR2 FYNNEI. This CDR3 contains 14 residues. V was clipped by 8 bases and J by 1 base, with 14 bases between them. The CDR3 loop reads CASVRILANTEAFF. In DNA, the CDR3 is TGTGCCAGCGTTCGTATTTTGGCGAACACTGAAGCTTTCTTT.

This clone was recorded a few times. J is TRBJ1-1 and V is TRBV19, with D possibly TRBD1 on 5 matching bases. CDR3 length: 12 amino acids. Trimming took off 5 bases at V and 4 bases at J, with 8 bases between the two ends. Per germline, CDR1 LNHDA and CDR2 SQIVND (reference sequence). Here the CDR3 DNA reads TGTGCCAGTAGTCAGGGTTTCACTGAAGCTTTCTTT. Translated: CASSQGFTEAFF.

DNA for the CDR3: TGTGCCAGCAGCGCCAGGGCAGGGTCCTACAATGAGCAGTTCTTC. Translated: CASSARAGSYNEQFF. The chain joins TRBV9 to TRBJ2-1, with D perhaps TRBD1 (5 bases). This CDR3 is 15 amino acids long. Trimming cost V 3 bases and J 1 base, with 11 bases left between them. In germline, CDR1 is SGDLS, CDR2 YYNGEE.

The chain carries TRBV6-5 and TRBJ1-6; D not certain. V lost 8 bases, J lost 7 bases, and 12 bases lay in between. The CDR3 extends over 13 amino acids. Germline V gene data show CDR1 as MNHEY and CDR2 as SVGAGI. The CDR3 coding sequence is TGTGCCAGCTTTGGAGGGCTCAATTCACCCCTCCACTTT. The encoded protein is CASFGGLNSPLHF.

The chain employs TRBV27 and TRBJ1-2; TRBD1 matches at 8 bases. CDR3 length: 15 residues. The V gene end was trimmed by 6 bases and the J gene end by 6 bases; junction bases not matched to a gene: 12. Germline-derived CDR1 and CDR2 are MNHEY and SMNVEV (reference sequence). The CDR3 protein is CASSYRVQGDHGYTF. Here the CDR3 DNA reads TGTGCCAGCAGCTATAGGGTACAGGGGGACCATGGCTACACCTTC.

This chain uses TRBV28 with TRBJ1-3; D may be TRBD1 (6 bases). There are 17 residues in the CDR3. Germline V lookup: CDR1 MDHEN, CDR2 SYDVKM. Trimming left V 2 bases short and J 0 bases short, with 14 bases between. CDR3 in amino acids: CASSLGSGASSGNTIYF. CDR3 nucleotides: TGTGCCAGCAGTTTAGGATCAGGGGCGAGCTCTGGAAACACCATATATTTT.

This chain connects TRBV4-3 to TRBJ2-1, with D perhaps TRBD1 (6 bases). The V end lost 0 bases, the J end lost 2 bases, and 11 bases lay between the germline ends. The CDR3 consists of 16 residues. CDR1 and CDR2 (germline): LGHNA, YSLEER. CDR3 protein: CASSQERGFPYNEQFF. Written as DNA, the CDR3 is TGCGCCAGCAGCCAAGAGAGGGGGTTTCCCTACAATGAGCAGTTCTTC.